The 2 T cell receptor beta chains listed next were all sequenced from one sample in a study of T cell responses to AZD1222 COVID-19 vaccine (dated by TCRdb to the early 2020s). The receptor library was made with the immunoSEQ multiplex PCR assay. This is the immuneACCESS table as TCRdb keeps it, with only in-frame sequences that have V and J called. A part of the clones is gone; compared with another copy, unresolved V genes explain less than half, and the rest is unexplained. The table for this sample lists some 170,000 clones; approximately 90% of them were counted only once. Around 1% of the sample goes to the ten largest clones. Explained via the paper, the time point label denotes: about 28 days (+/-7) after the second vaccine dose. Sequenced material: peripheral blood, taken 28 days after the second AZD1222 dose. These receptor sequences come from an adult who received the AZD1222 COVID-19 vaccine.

For the CDR3, the DNA is TGTGCCAGCAGTGCCGGCCAGGGGGCTCCTGAAGCTTTCTTT. It codes for CASSAGQGAPEAFF. The chain carries TRBV2 and TRBJ1-1; the match to TRBD1 covers 8 bases. Trimming removed 4 bases from V and 6 bases from J; junction bases left unmatched: 7. Germline CDR1 is SNHLY and CDR2 is FYNNEI. The CDR3 loop spans 14 amino acids.

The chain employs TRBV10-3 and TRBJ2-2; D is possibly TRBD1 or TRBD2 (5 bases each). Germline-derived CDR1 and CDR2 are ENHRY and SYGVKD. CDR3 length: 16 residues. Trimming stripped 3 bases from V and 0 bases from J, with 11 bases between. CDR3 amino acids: CAISDSGPANTGELFF. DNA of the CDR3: TGTGCCATCAGTGACTCGGGACCGGCGAACACCGGGGAGCTGTTTTTT.